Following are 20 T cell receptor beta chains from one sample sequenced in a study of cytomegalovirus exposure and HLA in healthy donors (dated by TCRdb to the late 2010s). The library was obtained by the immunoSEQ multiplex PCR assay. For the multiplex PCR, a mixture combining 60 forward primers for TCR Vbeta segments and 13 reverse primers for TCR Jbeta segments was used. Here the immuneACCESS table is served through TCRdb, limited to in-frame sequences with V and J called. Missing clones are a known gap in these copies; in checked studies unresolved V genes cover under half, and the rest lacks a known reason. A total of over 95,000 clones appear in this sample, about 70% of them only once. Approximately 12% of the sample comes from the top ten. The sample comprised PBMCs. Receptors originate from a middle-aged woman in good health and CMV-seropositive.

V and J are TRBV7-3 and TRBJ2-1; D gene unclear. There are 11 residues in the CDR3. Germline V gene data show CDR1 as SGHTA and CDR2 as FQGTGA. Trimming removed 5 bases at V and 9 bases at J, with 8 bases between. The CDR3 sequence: CASSAEGEQFF. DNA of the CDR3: TGTGCCAGCAGCGCGGAAGGTGAGCAGTTCTTC.

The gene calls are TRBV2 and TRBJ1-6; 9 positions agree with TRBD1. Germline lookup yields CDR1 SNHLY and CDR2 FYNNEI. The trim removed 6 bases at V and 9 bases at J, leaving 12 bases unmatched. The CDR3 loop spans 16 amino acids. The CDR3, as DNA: TGTGCCAGCAGCAACCCGAAACAGGGGGCACGTTCACCCCTCCACTTT. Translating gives CASSNPKQGARSPLHF.

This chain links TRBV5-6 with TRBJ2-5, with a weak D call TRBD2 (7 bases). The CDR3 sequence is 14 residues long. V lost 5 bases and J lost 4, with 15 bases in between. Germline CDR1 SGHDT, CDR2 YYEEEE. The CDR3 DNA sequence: TGTGCCAGCAGGCATGGGGGAGGGGGAGAGACCCAGTACTTC. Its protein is CASRHGGGGETQYF.

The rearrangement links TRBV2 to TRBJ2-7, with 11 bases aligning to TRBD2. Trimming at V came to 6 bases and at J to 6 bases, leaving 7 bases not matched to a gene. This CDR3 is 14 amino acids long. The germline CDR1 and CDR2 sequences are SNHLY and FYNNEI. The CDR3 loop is CASRPLAGGSEQYF. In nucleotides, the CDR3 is TGTGCCAGCAGACCTCTAGCGGGAGGTAGCGAGCAGTACTTC.

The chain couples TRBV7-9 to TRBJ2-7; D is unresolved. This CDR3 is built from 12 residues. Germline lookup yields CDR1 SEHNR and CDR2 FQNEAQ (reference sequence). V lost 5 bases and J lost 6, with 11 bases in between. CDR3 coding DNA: TGTGCCAGCAGCCTCATTTCGGGCGAGCAGTACTTC. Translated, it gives CASSLISGEQYF.

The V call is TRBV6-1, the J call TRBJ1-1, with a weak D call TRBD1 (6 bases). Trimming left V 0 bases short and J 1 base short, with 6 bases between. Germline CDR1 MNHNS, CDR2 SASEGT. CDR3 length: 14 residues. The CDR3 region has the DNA TGTGCCAGCAGTGAAGCGGACAGGAACACTGAAGCTTTCTTT. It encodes CASSEADRNTEAFF.

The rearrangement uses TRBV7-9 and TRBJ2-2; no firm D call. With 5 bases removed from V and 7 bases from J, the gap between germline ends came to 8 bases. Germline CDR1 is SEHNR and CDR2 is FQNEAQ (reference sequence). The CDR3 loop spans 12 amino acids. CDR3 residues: CASSVPSGELFF. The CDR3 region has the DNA TGTGCCAGCAGCGTCCCCAGCGGGGAGCTGTTTTTT.

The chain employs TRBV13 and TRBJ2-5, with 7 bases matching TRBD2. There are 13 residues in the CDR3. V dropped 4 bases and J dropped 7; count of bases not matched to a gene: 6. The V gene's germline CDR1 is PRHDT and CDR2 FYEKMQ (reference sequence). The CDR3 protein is CASSSSGEGTQYF. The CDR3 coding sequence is TGTGCCAGCAGCTCTAGTGGGGAGGGGACCCAGTACTTC.

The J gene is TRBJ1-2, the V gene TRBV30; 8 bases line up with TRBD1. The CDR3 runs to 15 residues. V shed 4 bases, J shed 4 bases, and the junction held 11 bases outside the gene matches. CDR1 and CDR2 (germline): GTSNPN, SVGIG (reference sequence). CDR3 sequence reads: CAWTSGGLLSYGYTF. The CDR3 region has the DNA TGTGCCTGGACCTCAGGGGGCCTATTAAGCTATGGCTACACCTTC.

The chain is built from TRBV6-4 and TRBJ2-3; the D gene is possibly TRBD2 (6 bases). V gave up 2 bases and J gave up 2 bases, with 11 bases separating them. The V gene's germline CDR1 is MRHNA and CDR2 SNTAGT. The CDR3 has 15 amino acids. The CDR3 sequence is CASSDEGTSTDTQYF. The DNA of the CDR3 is TGTGCCAGCAGTGACGAGGGGACTTCCACAGATACGCAGTATTTT.

CDR3 nucleotides: TGTGCCAGCAGTGAAGCGGCGGATGGCTACACCTTC. Encoded protein: CASSEAADGYTF. V usage is TRBV6-5 and J usage is TRBJ1-2; D call uncertain. The CDR3 is 12 amino acids. Germline V lookup: CDR1 MNHEY, CDR2 SVGAGI. Trimming removed 5 bases from V and 6 bases from J, with 10 bases in between.

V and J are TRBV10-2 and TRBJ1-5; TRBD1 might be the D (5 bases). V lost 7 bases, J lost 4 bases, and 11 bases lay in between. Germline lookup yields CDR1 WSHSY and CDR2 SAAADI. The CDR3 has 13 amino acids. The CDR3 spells CASTIQGNQPQHF. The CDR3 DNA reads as TGCGCCAGCACTATCCAGGGAAATCAGCCCCAGCATTTT.

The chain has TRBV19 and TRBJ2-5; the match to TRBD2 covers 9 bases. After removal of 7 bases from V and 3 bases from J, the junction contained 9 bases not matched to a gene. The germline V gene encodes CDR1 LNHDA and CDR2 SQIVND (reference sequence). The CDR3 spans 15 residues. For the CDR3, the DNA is TGTGCCAGTATTGAGGGTAGCGGGGGAAAAGAGACCCAGTACTTC. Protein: CASIEGSGGKETQYF.

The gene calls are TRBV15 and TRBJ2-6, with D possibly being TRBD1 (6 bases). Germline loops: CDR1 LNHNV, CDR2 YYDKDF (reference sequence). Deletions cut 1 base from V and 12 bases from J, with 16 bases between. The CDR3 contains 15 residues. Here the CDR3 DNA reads TGTGCCACCAGCAGAGCGCAACAGGGTTTTGCCGTCCTGACTTTC. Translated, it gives CATSRAQQGFAVLTF.

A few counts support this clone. CDR3: CASSVAGTYNEQFF. As DNA, the CDR3 is TGCGCCAGCAGCGTAGCCGGAACCTACAATGAGCAGTTCTTC. This sequence joins TRBV5-1 and TRBJ2-1; D is uncertain. V was shortened by 4 bases and J by 2 bases, with 10 bases between the two germline ends. Germline lookup yields CDR1 SGHRS and CDR2 YFSETQ. CDR3 length: 14 amino acids.

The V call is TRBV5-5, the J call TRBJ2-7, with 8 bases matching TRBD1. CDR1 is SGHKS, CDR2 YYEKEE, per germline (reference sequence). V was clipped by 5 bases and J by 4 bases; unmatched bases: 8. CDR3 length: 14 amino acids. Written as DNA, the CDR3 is TGTGCCAGCAGAACAACAGGGGGTCGGTACGAGCAGTACTTC. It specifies CASRTTGGRYEQYF.

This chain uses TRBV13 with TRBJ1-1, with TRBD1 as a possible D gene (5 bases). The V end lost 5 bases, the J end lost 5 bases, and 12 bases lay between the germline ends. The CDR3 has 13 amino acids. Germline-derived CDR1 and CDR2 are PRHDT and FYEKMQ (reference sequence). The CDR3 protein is CASSPRQMTEAFF. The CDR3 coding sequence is TGTGCCAGCAGCCCTAGACAGATGACTGAAGCTTTCTTT. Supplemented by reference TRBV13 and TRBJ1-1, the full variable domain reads AAGVIQSPRHLIKEKRETATLKCYPIPRHDTVYWYQQGPGQDPQFLISFYEKMQSDKGSIPDRFSAQQFSDYHSELNMSSLELGDSALYFCASSPRQMTEAFFGQGTRLTVV.

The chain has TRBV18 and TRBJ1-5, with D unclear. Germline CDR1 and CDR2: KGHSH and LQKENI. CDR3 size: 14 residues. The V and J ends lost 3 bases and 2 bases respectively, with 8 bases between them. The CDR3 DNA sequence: TGTGCCAGCTCACCCTTCGGGGGCAATCAGCCCCAGCATTTT. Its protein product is CASSPFGGNQPQHF.

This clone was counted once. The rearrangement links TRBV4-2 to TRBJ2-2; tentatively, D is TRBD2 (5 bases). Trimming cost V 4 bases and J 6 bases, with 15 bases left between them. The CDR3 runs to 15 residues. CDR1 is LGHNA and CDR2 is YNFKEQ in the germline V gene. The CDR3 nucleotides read TGTGCCAGCAGCCCACGGACTGCCTACGCCGGGGAGCTGTTTTTT. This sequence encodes CASSPRTAYAGELFF.

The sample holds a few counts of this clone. The CDR3 nucleotides are TGTGCCAGCAGCCCTAGGGGACTAGCGAGCAATGAGCAGTTCTTC. It codes for CASSPRGLASNEQFF. The genes are TRBV25-1 and TRBJ2-1; 10 nucleotides agree with TRBD2. The CDR3 has 15 residues. J gave up 6 bases and V 6 bases, and 8 bases lay outside the gene matches. CDR1 and CDR2 from the germline V gene are MGHDK and SYGVNS.